Listed below are T cell receptor beta chains from one sample, sequenced in a study of blood T cell repertoires in COVID-19. Data came from immunoSEQ multiplex PCR; TCRdb stores just in-frame clones and leaves some out. The sample yields 80,000 or so clones, 75% to 90% seen once. Material for sequencing was peripheral blood. The receptors derive from a woman in her 70s with acute or convalescent COVID-19. Each CDR3 is given with its conserved first and last residue. The D gene is left open where the match is weak.

j_gene: TRBJ1-1
v_gene: TRBV6-6
len: 15
d_gene: .
CDR3aa: CASSTQQGRGTEAFF
CDR3nt: TGTGCCAGCAGTACACAACAGGGAAGGGGGACTGAAGCTTTCTTT

j_gene: TRBJ2-7
v_gene: TRBV6-1
len: 13
d_gene: .
CDR3aa: CASSEPLTYEQYF
CDR3nt: TGTGCCAGCAGTGAACCCCTAACCTACGAGCAGTACTTC

j_gene: TRBJ1-5
v_gene: TRBV2
len: 15
d_gene: .
CDR3aa: CASSQSGPRNQPQHF
CDR3nt: TGTGCCAGCAGTCAGTCAGGGCCGCGCAATCAGCCCCAGCATTTT

j_gene: TRBJ2-7
v_gene: TRBV7-9
len: 13
d_gene: .
CDR3aa: CASSLVQSYEQYF
CDR3nt: TGTGCCAGCAGCTTAGTACAGTCCTACGAGCAGTACTTC

j_gene: TRBJ1-2
v_gene: TRBV5-1
len: 14
d_gene: .
CDR3aa: CASSLGTEGYGYTF
CDR3nt: TGCGCCAGCAGCTTGGGGACAGAGGGCTATGGCTACACCTTC

j_gene: TRBJ1-6
v_gene: TRBV6-5
len: 16
d_gene: TRBD1
CDR3aa: CASSYLKTGSNSPLHF
CDR3nt: TGTGCCAGCAGTTACCTGAAGACAGGGAGTAATTCACCCCTCCACTTT

j_gene: TRBJ1-2
v_gene: TRBV24-1
len: 13
d_gene: .
CDR3aa: CATSVGVGSGYTF
CDR3nt: TGTGCCACCAGTGTCGGGGTGGGAAGCGGCTACACCTTC

j_gene: TRBJ2-7
v_gene: TRBV2
len: 15
d_gene: TRBD1
CDR3aa: CASSATGTGSYEQYF
CDR3nt: TGTGCCAGCAGTGCAACCGGGACAGGGTCCTACGAGCAGTACTTC

j_gene: TRBJ2-7
v_gene: TRBV7-9
len: 13
d_gene: .
CDR3aa: CASSFGSKREQYF
CDR3nt: TGTGCCAGCAGCTTTGGGTCGAAGAGGGAGCAGTACTTC

j_gene: TRBJ2-1
v_gene: TRBV2
len: 15
d_gene: .
CDR3aa: CASSDRLSSYNEQFF
CDR3nt: TGTGCCAGCAGTGATCGCCTGAGCTCCTACAATGAGCAGTTCTTC

j_gene: TRBJ1-3
v_gene: TRBV5-5
len: 16
d_gene: TRBD1
CDR3aa: CASSLFDRVPGNTIYF
CDR3nt: TGTGCCAGCAGCTTGTTCGACAGGGTCCCTGGAAACACCATATATTTT